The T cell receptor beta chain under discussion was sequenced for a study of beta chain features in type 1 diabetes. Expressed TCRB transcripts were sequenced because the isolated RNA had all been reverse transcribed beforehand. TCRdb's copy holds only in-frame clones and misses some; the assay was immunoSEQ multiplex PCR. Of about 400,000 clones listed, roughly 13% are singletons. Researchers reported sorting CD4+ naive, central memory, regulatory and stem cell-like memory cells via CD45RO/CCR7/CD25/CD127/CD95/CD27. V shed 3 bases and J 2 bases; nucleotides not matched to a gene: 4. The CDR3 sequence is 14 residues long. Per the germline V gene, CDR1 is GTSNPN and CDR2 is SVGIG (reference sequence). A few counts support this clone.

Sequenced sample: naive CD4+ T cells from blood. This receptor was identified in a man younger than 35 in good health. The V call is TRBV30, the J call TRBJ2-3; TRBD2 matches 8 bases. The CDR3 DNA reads TGTGCCTGGAGGGGACTAGGGTCCACAGATACGCAGTATTTT. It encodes CAWRGLGSTDTQYF.